The rows below give T cell receptor beta chains drawn from one sample of a study of identical twins. TCRdb processed the 5' RACE reads anew with MiXCR; each CDR3 protein has one entry. The data show around 680,000 distinct CDR3 sequences, with less than 10% seen just once and 0.75% to 1% held by the top ten. This sample also belongs to another study, concerning yellow fever vaccine responses in identical twins.

Sequenced material: PBMCs. The source is a woman between 18 and 30 years old in good health. The CDR3 runs from the conserved cysteine through the conserved F or W. A D gene is named only where the DNA matches it firmly. A row's size may be missing; if present it is once, few, many or a size class.

clone size: few; D gene: NA; J gene: TRBJ2-5; V gene: TRBV12-3/TRBV12-4; CDR3 DNA: TGTGCCAGCAGTGAACTAGCACCTCCAAAGGGGGAGACCCAGTACTTC; CDR3 protein: CASSELAPPKGETQYF
clone size: many; D gene: TRBD2; J gene: TRBJ2-1; V gene: TRBV5-6; CDR3 DNA: TGTGCCAGCAGCTTGGGGACTAGCGGAGTAACCAATGAGCAGTTCTTC; CDR3 protein: CASSLGTSGVTNEQFF
clone size: many; D gene: NA; J gene: TRBJ2-3; V gene: TRBV29-1; CDR3 DNA: TGCAGCGTTGTGGGGCTTGGGGACACCTTCTCTGTTAGCACAGATACGCAGTATTTT; CDR3 protein: CSVVGLGDTFSVSTDTQYF
clone size: many; D gene: TRBD1; J gene: TRBJ2-2; V gene: TRBV6-1; CDR3 DNA: TGTGCCAGCAAACCCCCGGGACAGGGTACCGGGGAGCTGTTTTTT; CDR3 protein: CASKPPGQGTGELFF
clone size: few; D gene: TRBD1; J gene: TRBJ1-5; V gene: TRBV6-5; CDR3 DNA: TGTGCCAGCAGTTACTCGACAGGGAGCTATCAGCCCCAGCATTTT; CDR3 protein: CASSYSTGSYQPQHF
clone size: few; D gene: TRBD2; J gene: TRBJ2-2; V gene: TRBV5-6; CDR3 DNA: TGTGCCAGCAGCTTGGTGCCGGGAGGTGTAACCGGGGAGCTGTTTTTT; CDR3 protein: CASSLVPGGVTGELFF
clone size: few; D gene: NA; J gene: TRBJ1-1; V gene: TRBV19; CDR3 DNA: TGTGCCAGTAGTATCCCCCTCGTCCCGCTACATGAAGCTTTCTTT; CDR3 protein: CASSIPLVPLHEAFF
clone size: many; D gene: NA; J gene: TRBJ2-7; V gene: TRBV6-1; CDR3 DNA: TGTGCTCTCGGTGGGGCAAACTACTACGAGCAGTACTTC; CDR3 protein: CALGGANYYEQYF
clone size: many; D gene: TRBD2; J gene: TRBJ2-7; V gene: TRBV6-5; CDR3 DNA: TGTGCCAGCAGTTACCGGGGGGTTTACGAGCAGTACTTC; CDR3 protein: CASSYRGVYEQYF
clone size: few; D gene: TRBD1; J gene: TRBJ2-7; V gene: TRBV20-1; CDR3 DNA: TGCAGTGCTAGAGACCGGACAGGGGCCCCCGGGTCCTACGAGCAGTACTTC; CDR3 protein: CSARDRTGAPGSYEQYF
clone size: few; D gene: TRBD2; J gene: TRBJ2-1; V gene: TRBV29-1; CDR3 DNA: TGCAGCGTGGAACTAGCGGACCGCTCCTACAATGAGCAGTTCTTC; CDR3 protein: CSVELADRSYNEQFF
clone size: NA; D gene: NA; J gene: TRBJ1-1; V gene: TRBV19; CDR3 DNA: TGTGCCAGTAGTATAGTAGGGGATCTGGGCACTGAAGCTTTCTTT; CDR3 protein: CASSIVGDLGTEAFF
clone size: few; D gene: TRBD2; J gene: TRBJ2-3; V gene: TRBV12-3/TRBV12-4; CDR3 DNA: TGTGCCAGCAGTGGGGGACTAGCAGCAGTCCAACGCCACACAGATACGCAGTATTTT; CDR3 protein: CASSGGLAAVQRHTDTQYF
clone size: NA; D gene: TRBD2; J gene: TRBJ2-5; V gene: TRBV7-2; CDR3 DNA: TGTGCCAGCAGCTCCATGGCGGGGGGCTCCAGAGAGACCCAGTACTTC; CDR3 protein: CASSSMAGGSRETQYF
clone size: NA; D gene: NA; J gene: TRBJ2-3; V gene: TRBV5-6; CDR3 DNA: TGTGCCACTTGCCAGGGTAGCGCAGATACGCAGTATTTT; CDR3 protein: CATCQGSADTQYF
clone size: many; D gene: NA; J gene: TRBJ1-6; V gene: TRBV25-1; CDR3 DNA: TGTGCCAGCAGTGGAGTCAGCCCGGGAGCCCTCCACTTT; CDR3 protein: CASSGVSPGALHF
clone size: few; D gene: NA; J gene: TRBJ1-2; V gene: TRBV3-1; CDR3 DNA: TGTGCCTCCTGCCAAGATCGGATTTTATTGGATGGCTACACCTTC; CDR3 protein: CASCQDRILLDGYTF
clone size: many; D gene: NA; J gene: TRBJ2-5; V gene: TRBV20-1; CDR3 DNA: TGCAGTGCTAGACCCGGACGGAGCCAAGAGACCCAGTACTTC; CDR3 protein: CSARPGRSQETQYF
clone size: NA; D gene: NA; J gene: TRBJ1-1; V gene: TRBV20-1; CDR3 DNA: TGCAGTGCTAGTAGGACATTTGAAGCTTTCTTT; CDR3 protein: CSASRTFEAFF
clone size: many; D gene: NA; J gene: TRBJ2-5; V gene: TRBV3-1; CDR3 DNA: TGTGCCAGCAGCCCCACTCTTGGGGAGACCCAGTACTTC; CDR3 protein: CASSPTLGETQYF
clone size: many; D gene: TRBD2; J gene: TRBJ2-2; V gene: TRBV29-1; CDR3 DNA: TGCAGCGTTGTTGCTAGCGGGGGGAACACCGGGGAGCTGTTTTTT; CDR3 protein: CSVVASGGNTGELFF
clone size: many; D gene: NA; J gene: TRBJ2-1; V gene: TRBV28; CDR3 DNA: TGTGCCAGCAGTCCAACCGACAGTGCCTACAATGAGCAGTTCTTC; CDR3 protein: CASSPTDSAYNEQFF
clone size: many; D gene: TRBD2; J gene: TRBJ2-3; V gene: TRBV6-2/TRBV6-3; CDR3 DNA: TGTGCCAGCAGTTATTCCGGACTAGCCGGACGGACAGATACGCAGTATTTT; CDR3 protein: CASSYSGLAGRTDTQYF
clone size: NA; D gene: TRBD2; J gene: TRBJ2-1; V gene: TRBV10-3; CDR3 DNA: TGTGCCATCAGTGTGGGACTAGTCTCCTACAATGAGCAGTTCTTC; CDR3 protein: CAISVGLVSYNEQFF
clone size: few; D gene: NA; J gene: TRBJ1-1; V gene: TRBV5-6; CDR3 DNA: TGTGCCAGCAGCCGAGGCCCTGGGATGAACACTGAAGCTTTCTTT; CDR3 protein: CASSRGPGMNTEAFF
clone size: many; D gene: NA; J gene: TRBJ2-7; V gene: TRBV20-1; CDR3 DNA: TGCAGTGCCCTCCCGCGGGCAGACTACGAGCAGTACTTC; CDR3 protein: CSALPRADYEQYF
clone size: NA; D gene: NA; J gene: TRBJ2-7; V gene: TRBV5-1; CDR3 DNA: TGCGCCAGCAGACACGACGAGCAGTACTTC; CDR3 protein: CASRHDEQYF
clone size: few; D gene: TRBD1; J gene: TRBJ2-1; V gene: TRBV25-1; CDR3 DNA: TGTGCCAGCAGTGACCCCGGACAGGGCCCCAATGAGCAGTTCTTC; CDR3 protein: CASSDPGQGPNEQFF
clone size: many; D gene: NA; J gene: TRBJ2-4; V gene: TRBV5-1; CDR3 DNA: TGCGCCAGCACCCCGCCGGGGGTGGAGGGAAACATTCAGTACTTC; CDR3 protein: CASTPPGVEGNIQYF